Reported below is one T cell receptor (beta chain). Its antigen is not known. The data stem from a study of beta chain features in type 1 diabetes. On the study more broadly: Patient and healthy donor groups were alike in age, gender and cell yields.

Germline loops: CDR1 SGHAT, CDR2 FQNNGV. Trimming removed 5 bases from V and 3 bases from J, with 17 bases in between. The length of the CDR3 is 15 residues. The authors took one heparinised blood draw, averaging about 110 mL, from each donor. Sorting produced populations that all topped 98% purity. Findings of the study overall: Shorter TCRB CDR3s, moderately but significantly so, were found in Type 1 diabetes patients in all four CD4+ subsets. Sequencing of cDNA might inflate the share of cells that strongly express TCR.

Expressed TCRB transcripts got sequenced, as all isolated RNA was reverse transcribed. Assay used: immunoSEQ multiplex PCR; TCRdb lists only in-frame clones, some missing. The data show about 99,000 clones, approximately 30% seen once. J is TRBJ2-7 and V is TRBV11-2; a weak D match, TRBD2 (6 bases). The sequenced sample was central memory CD4+ T cells from blood. This receptor was taken from a woman between 18 and 29 years old with type 1 diabetes. CDR3 DNA: TGTGCCAGCAGCCCTGGACTAACCGCCTTCTACGAGCAGTACGTC. This sequence encodes CASSPGLTAFYEQYV.